The 8 T cell receptor beta chains reported below all come from one sample, sequenced in a study of CD8 T cells in ankylosing spondylitis. Whole-study findings and limits: The study identified a TCR beta motif of roughly eight highly homologous variants that appeared characteristic of ankylosing spondylitis blood.

For these TCRs, the target antigens are not known. One entry per CDR3 protein, called by TCRdb with MiXCR from the 5' RACE reads. The sample consists of fewer than 550,000 distinct CDR3 sequences, about 5% of them appearing once. Sequenced: blood, either unsorted or a sorted T cell fraction (not recorded which). The source is a male donor with ankylosing spondylitis.

This clonotype was detected a few times. This chain uses TRBV21-1 with TRBJ2-1; the table names TRBD1, a call not compared with the DNA. TRBV21-1 constitutes a pseudogene. CDR3 length: 15 amino acids. The CDR3 bases are TGTGCCAGCAGCATGTCCGGGCTAACCTCCAATGAGCAGTTCTTC. Protein sequence: CASSMSGLTSNEQFF.

This clonotype was observed a handful of times. The chain recombines TRBV4-3 with TRBJ1-2, with a weak D call TRBD1 (6 bases). Germline V gene lookup returns CDR1 LGHNA and CDR2 YSLEER. The CDR3 is 16 residues long. Trimming removed 0 bases at V and 9 bases at J, with 20 bases between. The CDR3 coding sequence is TGCGCCAGCAGCCAAGATCAGGGGCCGGCTGGGAGGAGCTACACCTTC. This gives the protein CASSQDQGPAGRSYTF.

At least ten counts were recorded for this clonotype. The chain links TRBV20-1 to TRBJ2-1; 7 bases are shared with TRBD2. Per germline, CDR1 DFQATT and CDR2 SNEGSKA (reference sequence). The J segment lost 0 bases and the V segment lost 3 bases, leaving 8 bases of the junction unmatched. The CDR3 spans 16 residues. CDR3 region: CSASGGTPSSYNEQFF. The CDR3 coding sequence is TGCAGTGCTAGCGGGGGGACTCCGAGCTCCTACAATGAGCAGTTCTTC.

This clonotype came up many times. This chain links TRBV4-2 with TRBJ2-7; TRBD1 matches 10 bases. This CDR3 is built from 15 residues. Germline V gene data show CDR1 as LGHNA and CDR2 as YNFKEQ. The V gene end was trimmed by 1 base and the J gene end by 3 bases; junction bases not matched to a gene: 3. The CDR3 nucleotides are TGTGCCAGCAGCCAAGGGACAGGGGGTGTCTACGAGCAGTACTTC. Translating gives CASSQGTGGVYEQYF.

In its sample, this clonotype was seen many times. This sequence joins TRBV29-1 and TRBJ2-7; no firm D call. There are 12 residues in the CDR3. Germline V gives CDR1 SQVTM, CDR2 ANQGSEA. With 4 bases removed from V and 3 bases from J, the gap between germline ends came to 10 bases. CDR3 protein: CSVVWRDYEQYF. The CDR3 DNA sequence: TGCAGCGTTGTGTGGAGAGACTACGAGCAGTACTTC.

The table lists this clonotype with many counts. The chain employs TRBV20-1 and TRBJ2-3; 7 nucleotides agree with TRBD1. The germline CDR1 and CDR2 sequences are DFQATT and SNEGSKA (reference sequence). This CDR3 is 18 amino acids long. With V trimmed by 1 base and J by 1 base, 14 bases remained unmatched. CDR3 residues: CSARGYPTSGGRTDTQYF. CDR3 sequence (DNA): TGCAGTGCTAGAGGCTACCCGACATCAGGGGGTCGCACAGATACGCAGTATTTT.

At least ten counts were recorded for this clonotype. This chain connects TRBV4-2 to TRBJ2-7; 8 bases are shared with TRBD2. Germline V gene lookup returns CDR1 LGHNA and CDR2 YNFKEQ. Trimming removed 1 base from V and 5 bases from J; junction bases left unmatched: 7. This CDR3 has 15 residues. CDR3: CASSQVTSGPDEQYF. The CDR3 DNA is TGTGCCAGCAGCCAAGTTACTAGCGGTCCCGACGAGCAGTACTTC.

This clonotype has a single count. The chain employs TRBV4-2 and TRBJ1-4; TRBD1 agrees at 9 bases. The CDR3 runs 16 residues. The germline V gene encodes CDR1 LGHNA and CDR2 YNFKEQ. V lost 0 bases and J lost 2; bases outside the gene matches: 1. The CDR3 spells CASSQEGTGTNEKLFF. The CDR3 nucleotides are TGTGCCAGCAGCCAAGAGGGGACAGGGACTAATGAAAAACTGTTTTTT.